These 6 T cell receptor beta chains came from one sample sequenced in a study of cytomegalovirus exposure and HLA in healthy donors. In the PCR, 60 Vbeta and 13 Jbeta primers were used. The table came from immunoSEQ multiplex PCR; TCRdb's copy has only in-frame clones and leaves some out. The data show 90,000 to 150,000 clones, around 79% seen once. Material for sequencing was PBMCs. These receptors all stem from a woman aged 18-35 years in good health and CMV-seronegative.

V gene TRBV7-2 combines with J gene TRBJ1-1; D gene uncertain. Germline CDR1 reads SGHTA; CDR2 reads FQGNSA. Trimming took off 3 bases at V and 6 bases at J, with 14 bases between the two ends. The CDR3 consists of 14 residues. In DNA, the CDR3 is TGTGCCAGCAGCTTCAGAGGACTTGACGCTGAAGCTTTCTTT. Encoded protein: CASSFRGLDAEAFF.

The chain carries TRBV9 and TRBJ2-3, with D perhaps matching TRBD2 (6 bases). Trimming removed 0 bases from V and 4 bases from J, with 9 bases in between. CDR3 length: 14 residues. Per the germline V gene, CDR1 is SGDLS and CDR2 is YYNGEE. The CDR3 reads CASSVVGGPDTQYF. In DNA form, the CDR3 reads TGTGCCAGCAGCGTAGTCGGAGGGCCAGATACGCAGTATTTT.

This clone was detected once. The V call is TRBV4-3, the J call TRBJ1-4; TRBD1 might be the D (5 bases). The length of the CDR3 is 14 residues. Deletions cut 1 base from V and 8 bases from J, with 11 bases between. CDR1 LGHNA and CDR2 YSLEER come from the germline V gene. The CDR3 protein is CASSQAGTLEKLFF. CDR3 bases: TGCGCCAGCAGCCAAGCCGGGACTCTAGAAAAACTGTTTTTT.

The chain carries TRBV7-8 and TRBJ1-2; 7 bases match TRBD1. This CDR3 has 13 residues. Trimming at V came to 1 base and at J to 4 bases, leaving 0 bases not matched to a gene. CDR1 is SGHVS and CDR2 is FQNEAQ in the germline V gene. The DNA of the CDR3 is TGTGCCAGCAGCTTAGAGGGGGCCTATGGCTACACCTTC. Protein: CASSLEGAYGYTF. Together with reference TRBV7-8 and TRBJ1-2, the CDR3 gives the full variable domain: GAGVSQSPRYKVAKRGQDVALRCDPISGHVSLFWYQQALGQGPEFLTYFQNEAQLDKSGLPSDRFFAERPEGSVSTLKIQRTQQEDSAVYLCASSLEGAYGYTFGSGTRLTVV.

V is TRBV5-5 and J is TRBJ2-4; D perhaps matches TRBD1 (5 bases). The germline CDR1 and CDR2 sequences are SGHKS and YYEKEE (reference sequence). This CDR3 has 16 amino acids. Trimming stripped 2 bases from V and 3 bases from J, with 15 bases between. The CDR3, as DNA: TGTGCCAGCAGCTTTATGATAGGGGTAGGCAAAAACATTCAGTACTTC. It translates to CASSFMIGVGKNIQYF.

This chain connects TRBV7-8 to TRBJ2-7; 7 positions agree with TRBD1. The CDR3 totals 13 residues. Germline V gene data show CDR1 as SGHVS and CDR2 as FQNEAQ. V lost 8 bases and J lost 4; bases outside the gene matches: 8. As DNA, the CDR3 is TGTGCCAGCGAGGGGGCAGAATCTTACGAGCAGTACTTC. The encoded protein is CASEGAESYEQYF. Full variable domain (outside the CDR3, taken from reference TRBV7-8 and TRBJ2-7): GAGVSQSPRYKVAKRGQDVALRCDPISGHVSLFWYQQALGQGPEFLTYFQNEAQLDKSGLPSDRFFAERPEGSVSTLKIQRTQQEDSAVYLCASEGAESYEQYFGPGTRLTVT.